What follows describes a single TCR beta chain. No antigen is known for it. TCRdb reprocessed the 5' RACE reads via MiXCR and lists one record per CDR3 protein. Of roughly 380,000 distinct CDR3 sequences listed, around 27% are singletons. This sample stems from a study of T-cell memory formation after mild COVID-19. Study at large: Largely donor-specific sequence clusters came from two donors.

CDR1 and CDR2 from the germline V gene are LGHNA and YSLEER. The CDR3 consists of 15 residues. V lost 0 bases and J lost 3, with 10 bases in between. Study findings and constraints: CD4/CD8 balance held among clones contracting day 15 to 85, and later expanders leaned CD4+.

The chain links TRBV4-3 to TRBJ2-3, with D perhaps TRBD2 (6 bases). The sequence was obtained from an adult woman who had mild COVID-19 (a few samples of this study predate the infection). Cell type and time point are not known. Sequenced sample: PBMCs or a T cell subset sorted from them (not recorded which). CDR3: CASSQERAGTDTQYF. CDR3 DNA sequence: TGCGCCAGCAGCCAAGAAAGGGCGGGGACAGATACGCAGTATTTT.